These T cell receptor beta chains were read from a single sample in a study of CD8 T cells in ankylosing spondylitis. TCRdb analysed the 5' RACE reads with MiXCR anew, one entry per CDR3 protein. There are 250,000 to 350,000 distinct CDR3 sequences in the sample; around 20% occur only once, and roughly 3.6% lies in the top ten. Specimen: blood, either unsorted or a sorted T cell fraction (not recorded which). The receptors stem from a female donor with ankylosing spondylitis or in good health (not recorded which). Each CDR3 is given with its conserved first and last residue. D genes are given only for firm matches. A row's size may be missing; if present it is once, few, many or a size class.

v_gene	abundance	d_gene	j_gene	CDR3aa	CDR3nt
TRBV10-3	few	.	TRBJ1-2	CATRYRGGYGYTF	TGTGCCACCAGATACCGTGGGGGTTACGGCTACACCTTC
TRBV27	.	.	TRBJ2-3	CASTAGLGGTTDTQYF	TGTGCCAGCACCGCGGGGTTGGGCGGAACCACAGATACGCAGTATTTT
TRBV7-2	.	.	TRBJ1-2	CASSQGPSYGYTF	TGTGCCAGCAGCCAGGGCCCCTCCTATGGCTACACCTTC
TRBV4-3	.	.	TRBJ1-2	CASSQEGGMEGYTF	TGCGCCAGCAGCCAAGAGGGGGGAATGGAAGGCTACACCTTC
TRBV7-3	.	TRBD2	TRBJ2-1	CASSPGLAGFGAQFF	TGTGCCAGCAGCCCGGGACTAGCGGGCTTCGGGGCACAGTTCTTC
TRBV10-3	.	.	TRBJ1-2	CAISEYTVGYTF	TGTGCCATCAGTGAATACACCGTAGGCTACACCTTC
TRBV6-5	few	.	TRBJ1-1	CASSYSPGDTEAFF	TGTGCCAGCAGTTACTCGCCAGGGGACACTGAAGCTTTCTTT
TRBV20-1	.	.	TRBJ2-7	CSVTSSSYEQYF	TGCAGTGTCACTAGCTCCTCCTACGAGCAGTACTTC
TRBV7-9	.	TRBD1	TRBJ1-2	CASSRDSRYGYTF	TGTGCCAGCTCGCGGGACAGCCGATATGGCTACACCTTC
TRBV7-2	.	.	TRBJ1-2	CASSLTDRHGYTF	TGTGCCAGCAGCTTGACCGACAGGCACGGCTACACCTTC
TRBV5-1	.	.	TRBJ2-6	CASSLDGRVTSPGANVLTF	TGCGCCAGCAGCTTGGACGGCAGGGTCACCTCGCCTGGGGCCAACGTCCTGACTTTC
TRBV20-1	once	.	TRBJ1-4	CSAERTENEKLFF	TGCAGTGCTGAAAGGACTGAGAATGAAAAACTGTTTTTT
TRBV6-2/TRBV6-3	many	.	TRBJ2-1	CASRTRTWLSNEQFF	TGTGCCAGCAGAACCCGGACGTGGTTGAGCAATGAGCAGTTCTTC
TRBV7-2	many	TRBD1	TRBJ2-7	CASSKRQGFLEQYF	TGTGCCAGCAGCAAGCGACAGGGATTCCTCGAGCAGTACTTC
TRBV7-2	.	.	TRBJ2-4	CASSFQGENIQYF	TGTGCCAGCAGCTTTCAGGGAGAAAACATTCAGTACTTC
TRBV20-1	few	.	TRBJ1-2	CSARAPDSTNYGYTF	TGCAGTGCTAGAGCCCCGGACAGCACTAACTATGGCTACACCTTC
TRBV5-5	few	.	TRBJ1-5	CASSLEVGRGNQPQHF	TGTGCCAGCAGCTTGGAGGTTGGGAGGGGGAATCAGCCCCAGCATTTT